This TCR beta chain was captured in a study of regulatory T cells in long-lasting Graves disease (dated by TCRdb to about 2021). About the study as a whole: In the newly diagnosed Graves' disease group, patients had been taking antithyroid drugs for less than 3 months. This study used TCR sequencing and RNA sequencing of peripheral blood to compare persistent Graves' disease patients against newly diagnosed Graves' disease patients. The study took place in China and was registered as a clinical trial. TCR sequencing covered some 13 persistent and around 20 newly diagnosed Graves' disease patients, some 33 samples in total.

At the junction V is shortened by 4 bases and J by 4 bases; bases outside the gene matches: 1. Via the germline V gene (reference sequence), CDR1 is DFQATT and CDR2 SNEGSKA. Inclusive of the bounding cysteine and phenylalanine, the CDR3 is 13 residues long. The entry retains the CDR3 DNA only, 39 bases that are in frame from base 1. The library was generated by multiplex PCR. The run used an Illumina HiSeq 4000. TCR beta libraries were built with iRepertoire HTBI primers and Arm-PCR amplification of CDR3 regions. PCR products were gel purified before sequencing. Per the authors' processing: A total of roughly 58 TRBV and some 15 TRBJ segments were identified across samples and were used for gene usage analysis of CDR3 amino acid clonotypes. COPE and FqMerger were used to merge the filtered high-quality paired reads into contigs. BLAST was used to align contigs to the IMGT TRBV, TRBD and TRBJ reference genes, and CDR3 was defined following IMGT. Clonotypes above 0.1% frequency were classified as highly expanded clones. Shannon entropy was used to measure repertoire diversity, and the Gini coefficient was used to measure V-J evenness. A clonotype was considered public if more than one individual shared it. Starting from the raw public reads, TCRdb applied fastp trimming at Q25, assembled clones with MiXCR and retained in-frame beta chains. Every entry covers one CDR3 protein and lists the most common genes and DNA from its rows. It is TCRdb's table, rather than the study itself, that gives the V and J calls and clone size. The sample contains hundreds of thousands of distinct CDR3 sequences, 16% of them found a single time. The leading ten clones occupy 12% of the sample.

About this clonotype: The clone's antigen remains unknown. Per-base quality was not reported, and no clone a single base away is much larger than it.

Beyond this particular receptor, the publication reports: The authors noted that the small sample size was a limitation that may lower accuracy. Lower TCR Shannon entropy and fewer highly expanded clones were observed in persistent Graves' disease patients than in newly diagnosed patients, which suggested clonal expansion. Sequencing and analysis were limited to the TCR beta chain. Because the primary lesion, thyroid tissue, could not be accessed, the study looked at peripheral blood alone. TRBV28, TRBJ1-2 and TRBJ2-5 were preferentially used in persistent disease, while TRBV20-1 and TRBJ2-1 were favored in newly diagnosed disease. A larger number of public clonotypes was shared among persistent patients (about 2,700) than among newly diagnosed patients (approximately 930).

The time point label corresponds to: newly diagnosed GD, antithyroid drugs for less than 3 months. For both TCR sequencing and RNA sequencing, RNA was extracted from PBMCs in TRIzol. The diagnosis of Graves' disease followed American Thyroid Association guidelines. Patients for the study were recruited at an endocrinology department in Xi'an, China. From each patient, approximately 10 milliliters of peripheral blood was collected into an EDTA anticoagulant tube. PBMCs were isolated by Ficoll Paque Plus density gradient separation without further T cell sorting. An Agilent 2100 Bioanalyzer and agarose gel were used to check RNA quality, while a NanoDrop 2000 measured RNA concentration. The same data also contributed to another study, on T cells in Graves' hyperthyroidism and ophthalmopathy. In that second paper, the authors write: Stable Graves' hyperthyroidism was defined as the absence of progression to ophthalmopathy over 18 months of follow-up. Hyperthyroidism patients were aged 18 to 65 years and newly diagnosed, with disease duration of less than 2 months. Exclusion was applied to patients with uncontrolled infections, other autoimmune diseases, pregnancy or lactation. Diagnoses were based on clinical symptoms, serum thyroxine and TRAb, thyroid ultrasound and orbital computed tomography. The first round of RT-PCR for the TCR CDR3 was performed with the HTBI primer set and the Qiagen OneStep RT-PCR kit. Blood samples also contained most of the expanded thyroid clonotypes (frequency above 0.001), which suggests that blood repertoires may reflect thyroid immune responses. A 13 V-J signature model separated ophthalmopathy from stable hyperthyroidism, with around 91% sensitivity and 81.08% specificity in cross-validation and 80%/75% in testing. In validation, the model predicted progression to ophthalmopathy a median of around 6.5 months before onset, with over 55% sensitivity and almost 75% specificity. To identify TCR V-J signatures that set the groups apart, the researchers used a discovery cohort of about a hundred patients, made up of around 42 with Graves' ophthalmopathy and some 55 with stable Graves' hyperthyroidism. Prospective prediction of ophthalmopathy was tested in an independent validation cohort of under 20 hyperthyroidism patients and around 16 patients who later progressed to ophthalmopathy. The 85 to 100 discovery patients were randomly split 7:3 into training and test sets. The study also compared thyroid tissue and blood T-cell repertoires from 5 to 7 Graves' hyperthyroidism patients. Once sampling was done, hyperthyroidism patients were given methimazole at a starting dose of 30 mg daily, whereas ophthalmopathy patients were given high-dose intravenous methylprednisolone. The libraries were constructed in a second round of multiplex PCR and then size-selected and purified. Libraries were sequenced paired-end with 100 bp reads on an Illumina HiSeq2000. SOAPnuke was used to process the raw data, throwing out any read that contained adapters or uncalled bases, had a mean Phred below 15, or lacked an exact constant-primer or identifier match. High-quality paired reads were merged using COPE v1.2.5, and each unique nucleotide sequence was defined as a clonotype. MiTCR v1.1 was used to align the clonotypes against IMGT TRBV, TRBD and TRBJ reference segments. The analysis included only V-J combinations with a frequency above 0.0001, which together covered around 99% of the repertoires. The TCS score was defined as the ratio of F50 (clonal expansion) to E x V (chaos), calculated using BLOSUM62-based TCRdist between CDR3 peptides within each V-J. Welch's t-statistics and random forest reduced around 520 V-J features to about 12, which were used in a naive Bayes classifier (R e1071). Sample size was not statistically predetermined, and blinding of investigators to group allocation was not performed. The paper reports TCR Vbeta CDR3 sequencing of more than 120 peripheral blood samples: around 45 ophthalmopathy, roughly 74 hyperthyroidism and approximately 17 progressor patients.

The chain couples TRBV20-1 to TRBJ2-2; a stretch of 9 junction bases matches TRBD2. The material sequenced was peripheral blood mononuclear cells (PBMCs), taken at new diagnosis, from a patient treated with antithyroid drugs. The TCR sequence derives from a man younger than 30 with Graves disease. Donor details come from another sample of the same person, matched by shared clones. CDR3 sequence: CSAIAGATGELFF. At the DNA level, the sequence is TGCAGTGCTATAGCGGGGGCCACCGGGGAGCTGTTTTTT.